These 21 T cell receptor beta chains share one sample of origin, sequenced in a study of blood T cell repertoires in COVID-19. The method was immunoSEQ multiplex PCR; TCRdb's version includes in-frame clones alone and lacks a portion of them. The sample shows 250,000 or so clones, roughly 80% of them seen only once. Sample: peripheral blood. All receptors come from a woman aged 18 to 35 with acute or convalescent COVID-19.

This chain joins TRBV5-5 and TRBJ2-7, with 12 bases aligning to TRBD1. Trimming took 1 base from V and 6 from J; bases not matched to a gene: 8. Germline CDR1 reads SGHKS; CDR2 reads YYEKEE (reference sequence). The CDR3 loop spans 16 amino acids. The CDR3 loop is CASSLSVGTGGLEQYF. CDR3 nucleotide sequence: TGTGCCAGCAGCTTGTCCGTGGGGACAGGGGGCCTCGAGCAGTACTTC.

The chain links TRBV11-3 to TRBJ1-1; D is unclear. The germline V and J ends were trimmed by 6 bases and 1 base, with 12 bases remaining between them. Germline V gives CDR1 SGHNT, CDR2 YENEEA. This CDR3 contains 14 residues. This CDR3 reads CASSRGSTNTEAFF. In nucleotides, the CDR3 is TGTGCCAGCAGTCGAGGATCGACGAACACTGAAGCTTTCTTT.

About this clone itself: At one of its ends the junction is not consistent with the germline gene, which may arise from a read error. The V call is TRBV7-7, the J call TRBJ2-3, with 12 bases fitting TRBD2. This CDR3 is built from 16 residues. From germline, CDR1 is SSHAT and CDR2 FNYEAQ (reference sequence). CDR3 bases: TGTGCTAGCAGCATAGGACTAGCGGGGAGTTTCGATACGCAGTATTTT. It codes for CASSIGLAGSFDTQYF.

The gene calls are TRBV28 and TRBJ1-2; D might be TRBD1 (5 bases). The CDR3 extends over 13 amino acids. In germline, CDR1 is MDHEN, CDR2 SYDVKM. V lost 5 bases to trimming and J lost 7 bases, with 14 bases between them. CDR3 in DNA: TGTGCCAGCAGTGTCGTAGGGGTGGGTGGCTACACCTTC. Translated: CASSVVGVGGYTF.

This rearrangement joins TRBV7-9 to TRBJ2-1; 7 nucleotides match TRBD2. The V gene's germline CDR1 is SEHNR and CDR2 FQNEAQ (reference sequence). The CDR3 extends over 14 amino acids. V trimming: 5 bases; J trimming: 8 bases; junction bases outside the gene matches: 9. The CDR3 nucleotides read TGTGCCAGCAGCCCCCTAGCGCGGGGGTATGAGCAGTTCTTC. Translating it yields CASSPLARGYEQFF.

The chain carries TRBV27 and TRBJ2-7; maybe TRBD2 (5 bases). The CDR3 consists of 15 residues. The V end was cut by 3 bases, the J end by 0 bases, with 12 bases between. Per the germline V gene, CDR1 is MNHEY and CDR2 is SMNVEV (reference sequence). The CDR3 region has the DNA TGTGCCAGCAGTTTGCTTCACGGGATCTCCTACGAGCAGTACTTC. Protein sequence: CASSLLHGISYEQYF.

The V and J genes are TRBV28 and TRBJ2-7; TRBD2 agrees at 7 bases. Trimming at V came to 2 bases and at J to 6 bases, leaving 10 bases not matched to a gene. The CDR3 spans 15 residues. Germline assignment: CDR1 MDHEN and CDR2 SYDVKM. The CDR3 protein is CASSLREGPRPEQYF. The CDR3, as DNA: TGTGCCAGCAGTTTAAGGGAGGGCCCGAGGCCCGAGCAGTACTTC. The variable domain in full, completed from reference TRBV28 and TRBJ2-7, reads DVKVTQSSRYLVKRTGEKVFLECVQDMDHENMFWYRQDPGLGLRLIYFSYDVKMKEKGDIPEGYSVSREKKERFSLILESASTNQTSMYLCASSLREGPRPEQYFGPGTRLTVT.

The chain carries TRBV18 and TRBJ2-7; D possibly corresponds to TRBD1 (6 bases). This CDR3 has 15 residues. Germline-derived CDR1 and CDR2 are KGHSH and LQKENI. V was clipped by 3 bases and J by 5 bases, with 17 bases between them. CDR3 amino acids: CASSPITAGAHEQYF. The CDR3 DNA follows: TGTGCCAGCTCACCTATAACGGCAGGGGCCCACGAGCAGTACTTC.

The J gene is TRBJ2-7, the V gene TRBV25-1; D might be TRBD2 (6 bases). V was clipped by 3 bases and J by 2 bases, with 11 bases between them. This CDR3 has 14 amino acids. Per germline, CDR1 MGHDK and CDR2 SYGVNS. CDR3 region: CASSDSSGAYEQYF. In DNA form, the CDR3 reads TGTGCCAGCAGTGATTCGTCGGGGGCCTACGAGCAGTACTTC.

This chain joins TRBV5-1 and TRBJ2-5; a weak D match, TRBD2 (5 bases). CDR3 size: 15 residues. V was shortened by 6 bases and J by 1 base, with 16 bases between the two germline ends. Germline lookup yields CDR1 SGHRS and CDR2 YFSETQ. Here the CDR3 reads CASNLRGGVQETQYF. The CDR3 DNA sequence: TGCGCCAGCAACCTCCGGGGTGGTGTCCAAGAGACCCAGTACTTC.

The rearrangement joins TRBV6-1 to TRBJ1-2, with D tentatively TRBD1 (6 bases). CDR1 MNHNS and CDR2 SASEGT come from the germline V gene. The germline V and J ends were trimmed by 1 base and 4 bases, with 13 bases remaining between them. This CDR3 region has 15 residues. This CDR3 is CASSEEGRGRYGYTF. The CDR3 DNA reads TGTGCCAGCAGTGAAGAGGGCAGGGGACGCTATGGCTACACCTTC.

V is TRBV4-1 and J is TRBJ2-1; possible D gene TRBD1, 6 bases. CDR3 length: 15 residues. V shed 0 bases and J shed 4 bases, with 10 bases lying between them. Germline V gives CDR1 MGHRA, CDR2 YSYEKL. The CDR3 region has the DNA TGCGCCAGCAGCCAAGAATGGGGGCGGTACAATGAGCAGTTCTTC. Translation gives CASSQEWGRYNEQFF.

This sequence joins TRBV14 and TRBJ2-5, with a possible D match to TRBD2 (6 bases). The CDR3 totals 18 residues. CDR1 is SGHDN, CDR2 FVKESK, per germline. The V end was cut by 0 bases, the J end by 5 bases, with 22 bases between. The CDR3 nucleotides read TGTGCCAGCAGCCAAGATATAATAGGCGGGGCCTCTCGGGAGACCCAGTACTTC. Protein product: CASSQDIIGGASRETQYF.

This rearrangement joins TRBV28 to TRBJ2-4; 7 bases align to TRBD1. Germline CDR1 is MDHEN and CDR2 is SYDVKM. The CDR3 spans 15 residues. Trimming cost V 5 bases and J 4 bases; bases outside gene matches: 8. The CDR3 region is CASSPPGGLKNIQYF. As DNA, the CDR3 is TGTGCCAGCAGTCCTCCAGGGGGTCTGAAAAACATTCAGTACTTC.

In regard to this clone: At one boundary the junction diverges from the germline segment, which might be a read error. J is TRBJ2-7 and V is TRBV5-6; weak D call: TRBD1 (6 bases). The CDR3 totals 12 residues. The germline V gene has CDR1 SGHDT and CDR2 YYEEEE. Here the CDR3 reads CASTLEGGEQYF. CDR3 in DNA: TGTGCCAGCACCTTGGAAGGGGGAGAGCAGTACTTC.

This chain's CDR3 is CASSSGTSGTDTQYF. The CDR3 DNA follows: TGTGCCAGCAGCTCCGGGACTAGCGGAACAGATACGCAGTATTTT. This rearrangement joins TRBV7-9 to TRBJ2-3; 11 nucleotides line up with TRBD2. J lost 3 bases, V lost 4 bases, and 3 bases had no gene match. The CDR3 totals 15 residues. CDR1 SEHNR and CDR2 FQNEAQ come from the germline V gene (reference sequence).

This rearrangement joins TRBV14 to TRBJ2-1, with D perhaps matching TRBD1 (5 bases). This CDR3 has 15 residues. Germline lookup yields CDR1 SGHDN and CDR2 FVKESK. Trimming cost V 1 base and J 9 bases, with 16 bases left between them. CDR3 nucleotides: TGTGCCAGCAGCCAAGTGGACGGCAGGGTAGGTGAGCAGTTCTTC. Protein: CASSQVDGRVGEQFF.

This chain joins TRBV19 and TRBJ1-2; 7 positions agree with TRBD1. This CDR3 region has 16 residues. The germline V gene encodes CDR1 LNHDA and CDR2 SQIVND (reference sequence). V shed 6 bases, J shed 2 bases, and the junction held 12 bases outside the gene matches. The CDR3 loop reads CASSMNRQGANYGYTF. Here the CDR3 DNA reads TGTGCCAGTAGCATGAATAGACAGGGAGCAAACTATGGCTACACCTTC. Drawing the rest from reference TRBV19 and TRBJ1-2, the complete variable domain is DGGITQSPKYLFRKEGQNVTLSCEQNLNHDAMYWYRQDPGQGLRLIYYSQIVNDFQKGDIAEGYSVSREKKESFPLTVTSAQKNPTAFYLCASSMNRQGANYGYTFGSGTRLTVV.

Only one count was recorded for this clone. The chain has TRBV7-2 and TRBJ1-2; D perhaps matches TRBD1 (5 bases). The V end was cut by 1 base, the J end by 3 bases, with 9 bases between. This CDR3 region has 14 residues. Germline V gene sequence: CDR1 SGHTA, CDR2 FQGNSA. The CDR3 coding sequence is TGTGCCAGCAGCTTAGAGACAGAAGACTATGGCTACACCTTC. Translated: CASSLETEDYGYTF.

This chain joins TRBV7-2 and TRBJ2-3; TRBD2 aligns across 8 bases. Per germline, CDR1 SGHTA and CDR2 FQGNSA. The CDR3 has 15 residues. V shed 5 bases and J 1 base; nucleotides not matched to a gene: 5. CDR3 sequence: CASSLGLVRTDTQYF. The CDR3 DNA reads as TGTGCCAGCAGCCTGGGACTAGTCCGCACAGATACGCAGTATTTT. Supplemented by reference TRBV7-2 and TRBJ2-3, the full variable domain reads GAGVSQSPSNKVTEKGKDVELRCDPISGHTALYWYRQSLGQGLEFLIYFQGNSAPDKSGLPSDRFSAERTGGSVSTLTIQRTQQEDSAVYLCASSLGLVRTDTQYFGPGTRLTVL.

J is TRBJ2-3 and V is TRBV11-2; D is possibly TRBD2 (7 bases). Germline V lookup: CDR1 SGHAT, CDR2 FQNNGV. This CDR3 contains 13 residues. V was trimmed by 6 bases and J by 6 bases, leaving 13 bases between them. CDR3 protein: CASREGGTDTQYF. The CDR3 DNA is TGTGCCAGCAGGGAGGGGGGGACTGATACGCAGTATTTT.